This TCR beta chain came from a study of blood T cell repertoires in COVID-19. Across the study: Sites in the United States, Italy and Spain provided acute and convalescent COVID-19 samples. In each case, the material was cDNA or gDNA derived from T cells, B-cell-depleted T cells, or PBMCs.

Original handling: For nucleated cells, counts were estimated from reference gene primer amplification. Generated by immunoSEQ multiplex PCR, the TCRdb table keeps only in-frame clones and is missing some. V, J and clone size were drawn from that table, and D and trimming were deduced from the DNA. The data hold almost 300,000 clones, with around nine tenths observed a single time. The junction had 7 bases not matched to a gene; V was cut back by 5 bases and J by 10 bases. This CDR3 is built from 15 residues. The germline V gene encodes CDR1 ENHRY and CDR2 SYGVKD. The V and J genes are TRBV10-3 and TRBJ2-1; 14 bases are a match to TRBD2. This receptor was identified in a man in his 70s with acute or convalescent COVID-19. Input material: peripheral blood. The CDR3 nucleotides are TGTGCCATCAGTCAGGGACTAGCGGGGGTAGGGGAGCAGTTCTTC. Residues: CAISQGLAGVGEQFF.